The sequence of this T cell receptor (beta chain) was determined in a study of sequential checkpoint blockade in melanoma. About the research overall: Both treatment sequences were followed by maintenance nivolumab.

Treatment described: randomized to nivolumab then ipilimumab (arm A) or the reverse (arm B). The repertoire was sequenced with immunoSEQ multiplex PCR; TCRdb's copy has only in-frame clones and lacks some. Found here are 8,400 or so clones, roughly 60% of them singletons; the top ten hold 45% to 50%. This CDR3 is built from 14 residues. Between the trimmed V and J ends, which lost 7 bases and 5 bases, there was a span of 14 bases. Germline V gene data show CDR1 as LNHDA and CDR2 as SQIVND (reference sequence). This receptor was identified in a human patient with melanoma. Some clones in this sample may be carry-over from other donors' samples. The chain combines TRBV19 with TRBJ1-4; D is unclear. The sequencing here drew on CD8+ T cells sorted from blood (inferred from file names), taken from a patient given nivolumab and ipilimumab in sequence. For the CDR3, the DNA is TGTGCCAGTACAGAGGTCTTGCAGAATGAAAAACTGTTTTTT. Its protein product is CASTEVLQNEKLFF.